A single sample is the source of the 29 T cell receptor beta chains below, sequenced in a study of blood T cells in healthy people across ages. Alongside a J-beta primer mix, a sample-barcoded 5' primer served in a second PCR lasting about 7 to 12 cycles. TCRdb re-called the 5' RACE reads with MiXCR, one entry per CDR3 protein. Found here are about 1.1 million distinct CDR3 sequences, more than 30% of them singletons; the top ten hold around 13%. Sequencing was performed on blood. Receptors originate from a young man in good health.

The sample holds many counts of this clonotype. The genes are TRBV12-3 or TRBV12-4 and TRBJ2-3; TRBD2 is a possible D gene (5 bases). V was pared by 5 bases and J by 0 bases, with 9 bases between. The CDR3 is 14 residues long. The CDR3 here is CASSVERSTDTQYF. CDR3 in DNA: TGTGCCAGCAGTGTTGAGCGGAGCACAGATACGCAGTATTTT.

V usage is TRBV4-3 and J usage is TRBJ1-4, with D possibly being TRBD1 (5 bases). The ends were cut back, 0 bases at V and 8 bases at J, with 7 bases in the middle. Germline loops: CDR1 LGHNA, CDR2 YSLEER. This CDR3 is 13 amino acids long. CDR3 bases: TGCGCCAGCAGCCAAGACAGGGAGGAAAAACTGTTTTTT. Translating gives CASSQDREEKLFF.

DNA for the CDR3: TGTGCCAGCAGGTCACTAGCGGGGGCCTACAATGAGCAGTTCTTC. It specifies CASRSLAGAYNEQFF. The chain is built from TRBV2 and TRBJ2-1, with 11 bases lining up with TRBD2. The V and J ends lost 6 bases and 2 bases, in that order; junction bases with no gene match: 3. The CDR3 has 15 amino acids. Germline assignment: CDR1 SNHLY and CDR2 FYNNEI.

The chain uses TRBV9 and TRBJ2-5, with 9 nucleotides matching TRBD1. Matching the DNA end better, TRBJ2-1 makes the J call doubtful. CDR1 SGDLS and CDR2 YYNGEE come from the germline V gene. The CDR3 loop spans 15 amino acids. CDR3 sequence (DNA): TGTGCCAGCAGCGTCGGGACAGGGATCCAAGAGACCCAGTTCTTC. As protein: CASSVGTGIQETQFF.

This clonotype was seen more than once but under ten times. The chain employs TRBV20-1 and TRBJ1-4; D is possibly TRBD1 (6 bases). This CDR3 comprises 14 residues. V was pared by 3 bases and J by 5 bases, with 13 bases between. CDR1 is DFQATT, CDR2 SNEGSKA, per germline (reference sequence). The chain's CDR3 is CSASEDSRNEKLFF. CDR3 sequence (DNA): TGCAGTGCTAGCGAGGACAGCCGGAATGAAAAACTGTTTTTT.

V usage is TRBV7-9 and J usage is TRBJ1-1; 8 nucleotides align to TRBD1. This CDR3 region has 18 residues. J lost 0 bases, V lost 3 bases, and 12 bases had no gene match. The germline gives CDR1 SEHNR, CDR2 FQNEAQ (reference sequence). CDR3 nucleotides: TGTGCCAGCAGCTTGGCCGGACAGGGAGGGGTGATGAACACTGAAGCTTTCTTT. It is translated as CASSLAGQGGVMNTEAFF.

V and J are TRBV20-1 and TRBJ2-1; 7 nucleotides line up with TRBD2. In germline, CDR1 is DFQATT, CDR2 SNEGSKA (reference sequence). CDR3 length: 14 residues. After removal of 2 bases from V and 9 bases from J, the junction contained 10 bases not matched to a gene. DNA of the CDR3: TGCAGTGCTAGATGGGGGGGTACGGTCGGTGAGCAGTTCTTC. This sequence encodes CSARWGGTVGEQFF.

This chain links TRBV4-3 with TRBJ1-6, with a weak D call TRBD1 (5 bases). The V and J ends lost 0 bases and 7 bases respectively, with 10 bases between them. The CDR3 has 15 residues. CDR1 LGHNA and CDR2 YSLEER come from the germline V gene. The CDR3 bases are TGCGCCAGCAGCCAAGACCGACGGGACAATTCACCCCTCCACTTT. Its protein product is CASSQDRRDNSPLHF.

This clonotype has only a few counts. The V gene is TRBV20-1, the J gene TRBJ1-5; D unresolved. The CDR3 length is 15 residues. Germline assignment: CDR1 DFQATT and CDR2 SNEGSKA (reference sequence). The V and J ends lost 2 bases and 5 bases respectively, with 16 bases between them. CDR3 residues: CSARSRVSADQPQHF. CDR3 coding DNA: TGCAGTGCTAGATCACGGGTCTCGGCAGATCAGCCCCAGCATTTT.

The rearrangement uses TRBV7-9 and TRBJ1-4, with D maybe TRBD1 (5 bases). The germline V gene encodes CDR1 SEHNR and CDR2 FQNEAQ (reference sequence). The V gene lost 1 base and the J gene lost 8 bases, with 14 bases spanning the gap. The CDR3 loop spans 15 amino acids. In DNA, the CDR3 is TGTGCCAGCAGCTTAGAAGGGACCGCTAGGGAAAAACTGTTTTTT. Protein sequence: CASSLEGTAREKLFF.

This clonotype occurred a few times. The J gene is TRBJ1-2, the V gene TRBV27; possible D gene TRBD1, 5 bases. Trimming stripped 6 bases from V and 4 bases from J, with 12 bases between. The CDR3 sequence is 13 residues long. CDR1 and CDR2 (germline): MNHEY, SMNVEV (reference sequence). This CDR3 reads CASRPAGSYGYTF. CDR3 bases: TGTGCCAGCAGACCGGCAGGGAGCTATGGCTACACCTTC.

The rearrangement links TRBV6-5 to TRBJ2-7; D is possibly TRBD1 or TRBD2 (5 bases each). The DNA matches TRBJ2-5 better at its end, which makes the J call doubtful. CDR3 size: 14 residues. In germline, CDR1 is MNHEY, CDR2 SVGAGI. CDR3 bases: TGTGCCAGCAGTGACGGGGCGGGTACGCGGACCCAGTACTTC. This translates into CASSDGAGTRTQYF.

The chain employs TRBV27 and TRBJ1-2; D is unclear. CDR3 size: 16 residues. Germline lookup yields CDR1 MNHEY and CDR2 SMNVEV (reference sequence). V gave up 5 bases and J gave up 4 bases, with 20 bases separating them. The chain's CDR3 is CASSPTRSEIRYGYTF. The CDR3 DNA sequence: TGTGCCAGCAGTCCGACACGTAGTGAGATACGCTATGGCTACACCTTC.

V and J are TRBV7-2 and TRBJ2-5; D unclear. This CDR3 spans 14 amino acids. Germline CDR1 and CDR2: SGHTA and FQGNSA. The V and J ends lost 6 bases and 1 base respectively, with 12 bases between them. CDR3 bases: TGTGCCAGCAGTTACCTGCAGGCCCAAGAGACCCAGTACTTC. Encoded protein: CASSYLQAQETQYF.

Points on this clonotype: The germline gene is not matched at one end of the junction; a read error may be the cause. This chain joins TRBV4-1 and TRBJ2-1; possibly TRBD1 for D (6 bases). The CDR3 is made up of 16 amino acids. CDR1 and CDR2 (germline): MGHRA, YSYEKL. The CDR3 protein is CSSGSVQGYGGNEQFF. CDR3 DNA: TGCTCCAGCGGTTCTGTACAGGGATATGGGGGCAATGAGCAGTTCTTC.

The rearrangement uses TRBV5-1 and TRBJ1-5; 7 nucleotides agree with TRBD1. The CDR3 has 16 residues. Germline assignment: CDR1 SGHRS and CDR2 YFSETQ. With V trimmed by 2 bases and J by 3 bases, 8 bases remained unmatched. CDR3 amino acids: CASSLGTDPSNQPQHF. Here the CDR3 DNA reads TGCGCCAGCAGCTTAGGGACAGACCCTTCCAATCAGCCCCAGCATTTT.

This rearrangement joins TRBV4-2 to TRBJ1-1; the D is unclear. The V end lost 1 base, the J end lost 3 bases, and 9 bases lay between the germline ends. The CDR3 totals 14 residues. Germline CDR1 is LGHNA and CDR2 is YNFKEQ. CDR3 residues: CASSQARDDTEAFF. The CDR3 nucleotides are TGTGCCAGCAGCCAAGCTAGGGATGACACTGAAGCTTTCTTT.

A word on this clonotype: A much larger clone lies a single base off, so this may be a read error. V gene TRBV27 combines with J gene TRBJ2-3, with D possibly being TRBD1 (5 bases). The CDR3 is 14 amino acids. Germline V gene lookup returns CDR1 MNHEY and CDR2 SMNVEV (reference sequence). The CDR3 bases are TGTGCCAGCAGGTTATCGCAGGGTGCAGATACGCAGTATTTT. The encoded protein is CASRLSQGADTQYF.

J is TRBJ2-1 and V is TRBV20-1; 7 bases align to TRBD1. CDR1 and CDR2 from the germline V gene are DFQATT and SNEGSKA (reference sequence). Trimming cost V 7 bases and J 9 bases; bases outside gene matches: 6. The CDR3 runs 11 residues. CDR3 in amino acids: CSDPQGFEQFF. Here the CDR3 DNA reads TGCAGTGATCCACAGGGGTTTGAGCAGTTCTTC.

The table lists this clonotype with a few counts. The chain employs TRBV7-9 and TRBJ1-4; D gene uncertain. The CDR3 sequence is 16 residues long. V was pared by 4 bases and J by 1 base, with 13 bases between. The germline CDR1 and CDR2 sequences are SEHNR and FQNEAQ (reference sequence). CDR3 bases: TGTGCCAGCAGCTCATGGGCCAGTGTAACTAATGAAAAACTGTTTTTT. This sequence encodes CASSSWASVTNEKLFF.

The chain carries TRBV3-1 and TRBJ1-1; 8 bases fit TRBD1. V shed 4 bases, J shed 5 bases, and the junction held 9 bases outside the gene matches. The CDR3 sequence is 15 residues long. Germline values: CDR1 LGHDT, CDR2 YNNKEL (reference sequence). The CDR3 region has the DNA TGTGCCAGCAGCCCTCATCAGGGGGCGAGGACTGAAGCTTTCTTT. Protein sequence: CASSPHQGARTEAFF.

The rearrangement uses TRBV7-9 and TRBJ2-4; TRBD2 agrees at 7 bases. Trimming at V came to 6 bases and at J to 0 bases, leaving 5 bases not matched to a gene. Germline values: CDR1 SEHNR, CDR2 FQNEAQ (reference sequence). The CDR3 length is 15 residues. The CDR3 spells CASRTSDLAKNIQYF. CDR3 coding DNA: TGTGCCAGCAGAACTAGCGACTTAGCCAAAAACATTCAGTACTTC.

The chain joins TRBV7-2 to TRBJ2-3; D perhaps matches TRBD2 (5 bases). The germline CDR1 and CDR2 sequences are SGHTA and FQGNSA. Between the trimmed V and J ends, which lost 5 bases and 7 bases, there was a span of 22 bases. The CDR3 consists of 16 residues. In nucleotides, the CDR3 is TGTGCCAGCAGCCCTAAAGGCGGGTCGGGGATGAATACGCAGTATTTT. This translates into CASSPKGGSGMNTQYF.

CDR3 protein: CASSPQMWETGSYNEQFF. In nucleotides, the CDR3 is TGTGCCAGCTCACCCCAAATGTGGGAGACAGGGTCCTACAATGAGCAGTTCTTC. The chain combines TRBV18 with TRBJ2-1; 7 nucleotides match TRBD1. The germline V gene has CDR1 KGHSH and CDR2 LQKENI. The CDR3 consists of 18 residues. The ends lost 3 bases at V and 1 base at J; junction bases unmatched: 12. The complete variable domain, with remaining parts taken from reference TRBV18 and TRBJ2-1, reads NAGVMQNPRHLVRRRGQEARLRCSPMKGHSHVYWYRQLPEEGLKFMVYLQKENIIDESGMPKERFSAEFPKEGPSILRIQQVVRGDSAAYFCASSPQMWETGSYNEQFFGPGTRLTVL.

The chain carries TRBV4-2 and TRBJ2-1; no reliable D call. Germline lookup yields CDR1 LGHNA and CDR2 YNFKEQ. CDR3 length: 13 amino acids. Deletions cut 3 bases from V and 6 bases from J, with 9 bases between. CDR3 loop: CASSQLSSNEQFF. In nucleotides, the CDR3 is TGTGCCAGCAGCCAGCTGAGCTCCAATGAGCAGTTCTTC.

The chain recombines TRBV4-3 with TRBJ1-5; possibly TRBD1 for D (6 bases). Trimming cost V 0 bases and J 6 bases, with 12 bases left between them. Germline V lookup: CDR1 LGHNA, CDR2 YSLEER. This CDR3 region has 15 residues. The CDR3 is CASSQDLQGGQPQHF. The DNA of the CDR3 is TGCGCCAGCAGCCAAGATTTACAGGGAGGTCAGCCCCAGCATTTT.

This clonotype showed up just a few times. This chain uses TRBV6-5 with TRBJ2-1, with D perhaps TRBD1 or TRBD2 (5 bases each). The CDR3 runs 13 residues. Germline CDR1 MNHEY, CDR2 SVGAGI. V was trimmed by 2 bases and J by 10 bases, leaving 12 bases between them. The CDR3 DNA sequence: TGTGCCAGCAGTTACCTAACAGGCGGGGAGCAGTTCTTC. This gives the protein CASSYLTGGEQFF.

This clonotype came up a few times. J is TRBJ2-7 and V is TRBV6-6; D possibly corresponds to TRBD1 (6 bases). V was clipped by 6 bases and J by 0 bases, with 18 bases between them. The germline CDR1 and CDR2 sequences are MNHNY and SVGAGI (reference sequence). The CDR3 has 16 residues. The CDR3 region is CASSSYPQGSSYEQYF. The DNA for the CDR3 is TGTGCCAGCAGCTCCTATCCGCAGGGGAGCTCCTACGAGCAGTACTTC.

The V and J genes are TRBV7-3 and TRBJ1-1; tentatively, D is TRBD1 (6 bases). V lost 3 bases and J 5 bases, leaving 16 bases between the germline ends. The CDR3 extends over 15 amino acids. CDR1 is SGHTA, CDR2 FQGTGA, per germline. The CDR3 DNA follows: TGTGCCAGCAGCTTGCGACAGGTATGGGAGACTGAAGCTTTCTTT. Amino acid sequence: CASSLRQVWETEAFF.